These 2 T cell receptor beta chains were sequenced from one sample in a study of shared T cell receptors in the human thymus. The method was immunoSEQ multiplex PCR; TCRdb's version includes in-frame clones alone and lacks a portion of them. The table includes 700,000 or so clones, 80% to 90% detected once. In addition, the sample was reused for a study of human thymus T cells.

Sequenced: thymocytes. The receptors were sampled from a girl younger than two with a congenital heart defect.

The chain couples TRBV9 to TRBJ2-1; 11 bases are shared with TRBD2. The V and J ends lost 5 bases and 8 bases, in that order; junction bases with no gene match: 12. Germline V gene sequence: CDR1 SGDLS, CDR2 YYNGEE. The CDR3 totals 16 residues. In DNA form, the CDR3 reads TGTGCCAGCAGACGAACTAGCGGGGGCCAGGAGTATGAGCAGTTCTTC. It codes for CASRRTSGGQEYEQFF.

The V gene is TRBV28, the J gene TRBJ1-1; 7 bases match TRBD1. The germline V gene encodes CDR1 MDHEN and CDR2 SYDVKM. This CDR3 has 15 residues. Trimming took 0 bases from V and 5 from J; bases not matched to a gene: 6. The CDR3 DNA sequence: TGTGCCAGCAGTTTATGCAAGACAGGGAGGACTGAAGCTTTCTTT. As protein: CASSLCKTGRTEAFF. The whole variable domain, remainder taken from reference TRBV28 and TRBJ1-1, is DVKVTQSSRYLVKRTGEKVFLECVQDMDHENMFWYRQDPGLGLRLIYFSYDVKMKEKGDIPEGYSVSREKKERFSLILESASTNQTSMYLCASSLCKTGRTEAFFGQGTRLTVV.